This TCR beta chain was documented in a study of CD8 T cells in Susac syndrome. Random hexamers primed reverse transcription of about 0.5 to 1 ug RNA. Using its own MiXCR run on the immunoSEQ multiplex PCR reads, TCRdb lists one record per CDR3 protein. This table holds about 250,000 distinct CDR3 sequences, about 94% found once. In contrast to the negatively isolated CD8+ and CD4+ T cells, TEMRA cells were FACS-enriched. This CDR3 region has 14 residues. Deletions cut 6 bases from V and 6 bases from J, with 17 bases between. CDR1 is DFQATT and CDR2 is SNEGSKA in the germline V gene (reference sequence).

The chain combines TRBV20-1 with TRBJ1-4, with D uncertain. The sequencing sample was made of CD4+ T cells from PBMCs. This TCR was recovered from a human donor with multiple sclerosis. The CDR3 sequence is CSAKVSGRDEKLFF. The CDR3 DNA follows: TGCAGTGCGAAGGTATCCGGGCGCGATGAAAAACTGTTTTTT.